A selection of T cell receptor beta chains follows, all from one sample in a study of OX40 agonist ivuxolimab in advanced cancers. Produced via immunoSEQ multiplex PCR; TCRdb's table is partial and in-frame only. The table records more than 60,000 clones, about 92% of them present only once. This specimen consisted of CD4+ or CD8+ T cells sorted from blood, obtained in a trial of the OX40 agonist ivuxolimab. The receptors shown here come from an adult with an advanced solid tumor such as melanoma, head and neck, liver or kidney cancer. The CDR3 runs from the conserved cysteine through the conserved F or W. Clone size appears in some rows only: once, few, many, or a class for an expanded clone.

clone size	V gene	J gene	CDR3 protein
-	TRBV5-1	TRBJ1-2	CASSLDVANYGYTF
-	TRBV6-1	TRBJ2-7	CASRGTSGRVEQYF
-	TRBV11-3	TRBJ2-7	CASSSGLGGIEQYF
-	TRBV5-5	TRBJ2-5	CASSLEATSGTQYF
-	TRBV14	TRBJ2-1	CASSQDLVGGASSYNEQFF
-	TRBV5-4	TRBJ1-1	CASSSGSSNTEAFF
-	TRBV10-3	TRBJ2-2	CAISELSPPGELFF
-	TRBV18	TRBJ1-2	CASSPRAADSYGYTF
-	TRBV4-3	TRBJ1-1	CASSQDLANTEAFF
-	TRBV30	TRBJ1-4	CAWTGQGRGEKLFF
few	TRBV5-5	TRBJ1-1	CASSWVPPGQRTEAFF
few	TRBV14	TRBJ2-2	CASSQDGSGELFF
-	TRBV14	TRBJ2-7	CASSQVPYEQYF
few	TRBV2	TRBJ2-1	CASRPRKLAEYQNYNEQFF
few	TRBV19	TRBJ2-2	CASSLILSSGGTGELFF
-	TRBV18	TRBJ2-3	CASSPRTSTDTQYF
-	TRBV7-2	TRBJ2-3	CASSPSGLAPSTDTQYF
-	TRBV7-8	TRBJ2-5	CASSLVRGQTQYF